This T cell receptor beta chain derives from a study of technical replicates of blood from a handful of donors (dated by TCRdb to the late 2010s). V is cut by 5 bases and J by 0 bases, and the space between the germline ends is 16 bases. The CDR3 has 16 amino acids, counting the end cysteine and phenylalanine. Of the read, only the CDR3 DNA is kept; its 48 bases are in frame from base 1. CDR1 is given as MNHEY and CDR2 as SMNVEV, both from the germline V gene (reference sequence). A remark on this clone: Its antigen is unknown. Per-base quality was not reported, and no clone a single base away is much larger than it.

The protocol used for the library was the immunoSEQ multiplex PCR assay. TCRdb stores this immuneACCESS table with in-frame sequences only. Part of the clones is absent; in the studies checked, under half of the shortfall reflects unresolved V genes, and no reason is known for the rest. The sample data list approximately 85,000 clones, and just over 90% of these were observed just once. The biggest ten clones account for 0.25% to 0.35% of the sample. The clonotype comes from a human donor in good health. Sequenced input: T cells isolated from PBMCs. This chain joins TRBV27 to TRBJ1-1, and the D gene may be TRBD1, 5 bases matching. The DNA sequence is given as TGTGCCAGCAGTCCCTCGGTTGGGGCCGTGAACACTGAAGCTTTCTTT. It codes for CASSPSVGAVNTEAFF.